A selection of T cell receptor beta chains follows, all from one sample in a study of CD8 T cells in ankylosing spondylitis. In TCRdb, the 5' RACE reads were re-called with MiXCR into one record per CDR3 protein. This table holds about 160,000 distinct CDR3 sequences, 18% found once. Material for sequencing was blood, either unsorted or a sorted T cell fraction (not recorded which). The origin of the receptors is a male donor with ankylosing spondylitis or in good health (not recorded which). Both conserved end residues are part of each CDR3. The order of the fields is J gene, D gene, V gene, clone size, CDR3 DNA, CDR3 protein. D genes are given only for firm matches. The size field is filled for only some rows; it gives once, few, many or a size class.

TRBJ1-5	TRBD1	TRBV2	.	TGTGCCAGCAGCGCAGTCAGGGGGCAGGGTCAGCCCCAGCATTTT	CASSAVRGQGQPQHF
TRBJ2-6	.	TRBV12-3/TRBV12-4	many	TGTGCCAGCAGTTTCAGTCCCTCTGGGGCCAACGTCCTGACTTTC	CASSFSPSGANVLTF
TRBJ2-5	.	TRBV20-1	.	TGCAGTGCTAGGGAAACGTGGGAGACCCAGTACTTC	CSARETWETQYF
TRBJ2-2	.	TRBV12-3/TRBV12-4	many	TGTGCCAGCAGTCCAGGTCCGGCCGGGGAGCTGTTTTTT	CASSPGPAGELFF
TRBJ2-7	.	TRBV6-5	few	TGTGCCAGCAGTTTCCCCGGGACGGACGAGCAGTACTTC	CASSFPGTDEQYF
TRBJ1-1	.	TRBV12-3/TRBV12-4	many	TGTGCCAGCAGTTCCCTCCTAGGGGCCGAAGCTTTCTTT	CASSSLLGAEAFF
TRBJ2-7	TRBD2	TRBV4-1	.	TGCGCCAGCAGCCGCGGGGAGGGTTCCTTCTACGAGCAGTACTTC	CASSRGEGSFYEQYF
TRBJ1-1	.	TRBV5-1	many	TGCGCCAGCAGCTCGCAACCACAGGTTGTAGCTTTCTTT	CASSSQPQVVAFF
TRBJ2-1	.	TRBV20-1	.	TGCAGTGCTGTACTAGGAATTTCCCCCTACAATGAGCAGTTCTTC	CSAVLGISPYNEQFF
TRBJ1-2	.	TRBV5-6	many	TGTGCCAGCAGCTCCTCTTCGTATGGCTACACCTTC	CASSSSSYGYTF
TRBJ2-7	.	TRBV6-2/TRBV6-3	.	TGTTCCAGCAGTTACTTACCGACCTACGAGCAGTACTTC	CSSSYLPTYEQYF
TRBJ1-5	.	TRBV20-1	many	TGCAGTGCTAGAGAACAGCCTTATAGCAATCAGCCCCAGCATTTT	CSAREQPYSNQPQHF
TRBJ2-1	TRBD2	TRBV9	.	TGTGCCAGCAGCGGAGAAAGACTAGCGGGAGCTGAGCAGTTCTTC	CASSGERLAGAEQFF
TRBJ2-7	TRBD1	TRBV7-8	many	TGTGCCAGCAGCCTTGCCCTACCGGGACAGAGCCCATACGAGCAGTACTTC	CASSLALPGQSPYEQYF
TRBJ1-5	.	TRBV15	.	TGTGCCACCAGCAGAGTTGCAGGGGGCAATCAGCCCCAGCATTTT	CATSRVAGGNQPQHF
TRBJ1-1	.	TRBV5-1	many	TGCGCCAGCAGCGTTCCCGGGACGGTGAACACTGAAGCTTTCTTT	CASSVPGTVNTEAFF
TRBJ2-1	.	TRBV5-1	.	TGCGCCAGCAGCTTGGAGGGGGACAATGAGCAGTTCTTC	CASSLEGDNEQFF
TRBJ2-3	TRBD2	TRBV20-1	.	TGCAGTGTTATCCTAGCGGGAGTGACAGATACGCAGTATTTT	CSVILAGVTDTQYF
TRBJ1-5	.	TRBV12-3/TRBV12-4	many	TGTGCCAGCAGTTTCGGGGTAAATCAGCCCCAGCATTTT	CASSFGVNQPQHF
TRBJ1-4	.	TRBV5-1	.	TGCGCCAGCAGCTTGGGCTTAGCAACTAATGAAAAACTGTTTTTT	CASSLGLATNEKLFF
TRBJ2-7	.	TRBV2	many	TGTGCCAGCAGTGAATTAATCGAGCAGTACTTC	CASSELIEQYF
TRBJ2-1	TRBD2	TRBV2	few	TGTGCCAGCAGTGTGTCTAGCGGTTTCTCCTACAATGAACAGTTCTTC	CASSVSSGFSYNEQFF
TRBJ2-2	TRBD2	TRBV12-3/TRBV12-4	many	TGTGCCAGCAGCCCCCTAGCGGGAAACACCGGGGAGCTGTTTTTT	CASSPLAGNTGELFF
TRBJ2-1	TRBD1	TRBV3-1	few	TGTGCCAGCAGCCAACGACAGGGATTCTACAATGAGCAGTTCTTC	CASSQRQGFYNEQFF
TRBJ2-1	TRBD2	TRBV5-1	many	TGCGCCAGCAGCTTGGCTAGCGGGAGTTACAATGAGCAGTTCTTC	CASSLASGSYNEQFF
TRBJ2-5	TRBD1	TRBV6-5	few	TGTGCCAGCAGTTACCTCAGGGGGCTGGGCCAAGAGACCCAGTACTTC	CASSYLRGLGQETQYF
TRBJ1-4	.	TRBV19	.	TGTGCCAGTAGTACTGGGGGCTCGGGTAATGAAAAACTGTTTTTT	CASSTGGSGNEKLFF
TRBJ2-3	.	TRBV20-1	few	TGCAGTGCTAGAGACCCAGGTGGAGATACGCAGTATTTT	CSARDPGGDTQYF
TRBJ2-6	.	TRBV18	.	TGTGCCAGCTCACCAGAGATCTCTGGGGCCAACGTCCTGACTTTC	CASSPEISGANVLTF
TRBJ2-5	TRBD2	TRBV29-1	.	TGCAGCGTTGAAGCCTGGGCTAGCGGGTACCAAGAGACCCAGTACTTC	CSVEAWASGYQETQYF
TRBJ2-2	TRBD2	TRBV20-1	few	TGCAGTGCTACAACGGGACTAGCGGGAGTGGCCGGGGAGCTGTTTTTT	CSATTGLAGVAGELFF
TRBJ2-5	.	TRBV28	.	TGTGCCAGCAGTCCAGACCGCTCCCCCCCTGGGACCCAGTACTTC	CASSPDRSPPGTQYF
TRBJ1-1	.	TRBV6-1	.	TGTGCCAGCAGTGATATTGCGGGTTTGCAAGCTTTCTTT	CASSDIAGLQAFF
TRBJ2-1	.	TRBV12-3/TRBV12-4	few	TGTGCCAGCAGTTTGAGTTCTATCGTGGGGGAGAACGAGCAGTTCTTC	CASSLSSIVGENEQFF
TRBJ1-2	TRBD1	TRBV5-1	many	TGCGCCAGCAGCTGGGGGACAGGGAGGAACTATGGCTACACCTTC	CASSWGTGRNYGYTF
TRBJ1-6	TRBD1	TRBV3-1	.	TGTGCCAGCAAGATACCCCGGGACAGGCGGAGCTCCTATAATTCACCCCTCCACTTT	CASKIPRDRRSSYNSPLHF
TRBJ1-1	.	TRBV29-1	many	TGCAGCGGGGACTGGAACACTGAAGCTTTCTTT	CSGDWNTEAFF
TRBJ1-5	.	TRBV5-6	.	TGTGCCAGCAGCCCTCGGACACCCGGTCAGCCCCAGCATTTT	CASSPRTPGQPQHF
TRBJ2-2	.	TRBV10-1	many	TGCGCCAGCAGTGAGGGGGGAGCGGTCGGGGAGCTGTTTTTT	CASSEGGAVGELFF
TRBJ2-1	TRBD2	TRBV27	many	TGTGCCAGCAAAGTAGCGGGAACATCTCGCAATGAGCAGTTCTTC	CASKVAGTSRNEQFF
TRBJ2-3	.	TRBV5-1	many	TGCGCCAGCAGCATGCGCGCTTTAAAAACAGATACGCAGTATTTT	CASSMRALKTDTQYF
TRBJ2-1	TRBD1	TRBV5-4	few	TGTGCCAGCAGCCCGCGACAGGGCAATGAGCAGTTCTTC	CASSPRQGNEQFF
TRBJ2-1	.	TRBV28	.	TGTGCCAGCAGTCCCTCGACTAGAGAGCAGTTCTTC	CASSPSTREQFF
TRBJ2-2	TRBD1	TRBV10-3	.	TGTGCCATCAGTGAGTCGACAGGGATCGGGGAGCTGTTTTTT	CAISESTGIGELFF
TRBJ1-1	.	TRBV5-1	many	TGCGCCAGCACCCCCGAGGGACTTCACACTGAAGCTTTCTTT	CASTPEGLHTEAFF
TRBJ2-1	TRBD2	TRBV4-1	.	TGCGCCAGCAGCCAAGGTTCACTAGCGGGAATCCATGAGCAGTTCTTC	CASSQGSLAGIHEQFF
TRBJ1-1	TRBD1	TRBV20-1	many	TGCAGTGCCCATCCGACAGGGGAGTACACTGAAGCTTTCTTT	CSAHPTGEYTEAFF
TRBJ2-4	.	TRBV28	many	TGTGCCAGCAGTTTCGGGGAGAACCTCTGGGGAAACATTCAGTACTTC	CASSFGENLWGNIQYF
TRBJ2-3	.	TRBV9	many	TGTGCCAGCAGACAGGGCCGTAGCACAGATACGCAGTATTTT	CASRQGRSTDTQYF
TRBJ2-7	TRBD2	TRBV10-3	few	TGTGCCATCAGTGGGGGGGGTGCCTACGAGCAGTACTTC	CAISGGGAYEQYF
TRBJ2-3	.	TRBV7-9	many	TGTGCCAGCAACCCTGGGGCCCTCCACACAGATACGCAGTATTTT	CASNPGALHTDTQYF
TRBJ2-6	TRBD2	TRBV20-1	.	TGCAGTGGGACTAGCGGGAGTCCCGGGGCCAACGTCCTGACTTTC	CSGTSGSPGANVLTF
TRBJ2-7	TRBD2	TRBV27	many	TGTGCCAGCAGTTTATCCCCGGGACTAGCAAACGAGCAGTACTTC	CASSLSPGLANEQYF
TRBJ2-5	.	TRBV21-1	few	TGTGCCAGCAGCAAAGACGGAGAGACCCAGTACTTC	CASSKDGETQYF